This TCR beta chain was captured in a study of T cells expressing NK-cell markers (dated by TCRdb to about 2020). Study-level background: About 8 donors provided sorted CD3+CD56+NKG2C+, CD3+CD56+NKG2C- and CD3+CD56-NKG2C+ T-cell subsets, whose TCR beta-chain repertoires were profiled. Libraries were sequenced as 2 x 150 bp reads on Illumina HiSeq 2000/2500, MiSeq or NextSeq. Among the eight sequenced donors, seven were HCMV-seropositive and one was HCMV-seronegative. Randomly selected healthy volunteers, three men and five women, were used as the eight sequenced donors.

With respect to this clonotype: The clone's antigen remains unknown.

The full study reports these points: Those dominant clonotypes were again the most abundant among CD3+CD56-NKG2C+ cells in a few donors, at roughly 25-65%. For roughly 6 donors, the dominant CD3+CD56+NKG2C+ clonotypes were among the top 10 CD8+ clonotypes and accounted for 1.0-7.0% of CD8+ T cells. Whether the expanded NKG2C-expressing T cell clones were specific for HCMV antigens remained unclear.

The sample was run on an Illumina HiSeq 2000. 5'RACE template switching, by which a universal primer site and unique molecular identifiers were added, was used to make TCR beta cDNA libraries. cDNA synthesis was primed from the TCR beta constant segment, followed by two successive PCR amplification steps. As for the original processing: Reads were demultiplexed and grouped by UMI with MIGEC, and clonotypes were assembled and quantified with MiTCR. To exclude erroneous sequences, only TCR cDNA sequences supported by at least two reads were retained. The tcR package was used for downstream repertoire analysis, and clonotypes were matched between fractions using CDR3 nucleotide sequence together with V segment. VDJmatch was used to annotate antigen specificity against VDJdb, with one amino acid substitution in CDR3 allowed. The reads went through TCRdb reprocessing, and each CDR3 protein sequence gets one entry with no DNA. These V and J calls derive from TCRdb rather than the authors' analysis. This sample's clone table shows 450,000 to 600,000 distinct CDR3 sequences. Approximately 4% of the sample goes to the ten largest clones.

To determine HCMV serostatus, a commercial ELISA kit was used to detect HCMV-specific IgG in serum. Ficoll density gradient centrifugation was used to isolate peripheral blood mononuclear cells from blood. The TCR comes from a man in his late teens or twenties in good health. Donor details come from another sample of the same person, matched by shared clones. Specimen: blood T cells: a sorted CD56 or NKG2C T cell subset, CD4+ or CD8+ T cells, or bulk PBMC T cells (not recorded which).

CDR3 loop: CASSPSGRKDEQFF. The chain is encoded by TRBV5-1 joined to TRBJ2-1; TCRdb calls TRBD2, which cannot be checked without DNA. CDR1 and CDR2 are drawn from the germline V gene: SGHRS, YFSETQ. The CDR3 runs 14 amino acids, cysteine and phenylalanine included. No nucleotide data were recorded. The full variable domain, with segments outside the CDR3 supplied by the reference TRBV5-1 and TRBJ2-1 proteins, appears as KAGVTQTPRYLIKTRGQQVTLSCSPISGHRSVSWYQQTPGQGLQFLFEYFSETQRNKGNFPGRFSGRQFSNSRSEMNVSTLELGDSALYLCASSPSGRKDEQFFGPGTRLTVL.